The following is a T cell receptor (beta chain) sequence with its context. The assay was immunoSEQ multiplex PCR, and TCRdb's table has in-frame clones only and misses some. The data contain approximately 120,000 clones, around 70% of them singletons. This sample stems from a study of blood T cell repertoires in COVID-19. Sequencing was carried out using peripheral blood. The TCR comes from a man at least 80 years old with COVID-19, enrolled during active disease.

The chain's CDR3 is CASSLENTGELFF. For the CDR3, the DNA is TGTGCCAGCAGTCTAGAGAACACCGGGGAGCTGTTTTTT. J is TRBJ2-2 and V is TRBV2; D call uncertain. The ends were cut back, 5 bases at V and 1 base at J, with 5 bases in the middle. The germline V gene encodes CDR1 SNHLY and CDR2 FYNNEI. CDR3 length equals 13 residues.